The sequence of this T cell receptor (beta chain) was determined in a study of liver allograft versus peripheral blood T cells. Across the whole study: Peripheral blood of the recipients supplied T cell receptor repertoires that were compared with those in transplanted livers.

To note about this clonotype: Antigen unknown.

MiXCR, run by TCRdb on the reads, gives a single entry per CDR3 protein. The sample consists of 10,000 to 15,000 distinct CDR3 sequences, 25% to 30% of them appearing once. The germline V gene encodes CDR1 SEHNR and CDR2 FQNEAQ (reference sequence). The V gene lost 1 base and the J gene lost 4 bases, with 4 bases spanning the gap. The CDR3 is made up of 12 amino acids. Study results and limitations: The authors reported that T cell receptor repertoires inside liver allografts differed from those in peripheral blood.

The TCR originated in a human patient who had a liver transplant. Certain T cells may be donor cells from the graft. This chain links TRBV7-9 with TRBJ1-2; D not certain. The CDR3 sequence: CASSLEGYGYTF. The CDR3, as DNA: TGTGCCAGCAGCTTAGAAGGCTATGGCTACACCTTC.